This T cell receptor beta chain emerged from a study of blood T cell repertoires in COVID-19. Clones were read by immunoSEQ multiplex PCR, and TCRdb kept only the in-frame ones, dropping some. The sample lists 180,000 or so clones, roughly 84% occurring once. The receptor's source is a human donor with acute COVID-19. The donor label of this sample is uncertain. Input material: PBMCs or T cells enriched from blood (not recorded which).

For the CDR3, the DNA is TGTGCCAGCAGCGCCGTACCTGGACAGGGCGGCGAGCAGTACTTC. Amino acid sequence: CASSAVPGQGGEQYF. J is TRBJ2-7 and V is TRBV2, with 8 nucleotides matching TRBD1. The trim removed 6 bases at V and 6 bases at J, leaving 13 bases unmatched. This CDR3 contains 15 residues. Germline V gene sequence: CDR1 SNHLY, CDR2 FYNNEI.